These T cell receptor beta chains were read from a single sample in a study of blood T cells in healthy people across ages. TCRdb re-called the 5' RACE reads with MiXCR, one entry per CDR3 protein. Among approximately 1,700,000 distinct CDR3 sequences listed, approximately 39% were seen once. Specimen: blood. The receptors stem from a human donor in good health. Each CDR3 is given with its conserved first and last residue. A D gene is named only where the DNA matches it firmly. The size of a clone is reported for some rows only, either as once, few or many, or as a class for expanded clones.

d_gene: TRBD1; len: 15; abundance: few; v_gene: TRBV27; j_gene: TRBJ2-1; CDR3aa: CASSLRGQVRNEQFF; CDR3nt: TGTGCCAGCAGTTTACGGGGACAGGTTCGCAATGAGCAGTTCTTC
d_gene: TRBD2; len: 15; abundance: .; v_gene: TRBV29-1; j_gene: TRBJ2-1; CDR3aa: CSVDLSGAPYSEQFF; CDR3nt: TGCAGCGTTGACTTAAGCGGGGCGCCCTACAGTGAGCAGTTCTTC
d_gene: .; len: 13; abundance: many; v_gene: TRBV7-2; j_gene: TRBJ2-7; CDR3aa: CASSLNPGFEQYF; CDR3nt: TGTGCCAGCAGCTTAAATCCGGGGTTCGAGCAGTACTTC
d_gene: TRBD1; len: 14; abundance: .; v_gene: TRBV29-1; j_gene: TRBJ2-5; CDR3aa: CSAQRGLDKETQYF; CDR3nt: TGCAGCGCTCAAAGGGGGCTAGACAAAGAGACCCAGTACTTC
d_gene: TRBD2; len: 19; abundance: few; v_gene: TRBV11-2; j_gene: TRBJ2-5; CDR3aa: CASSLGPRLAGGYQETQYF; CDR3nt: TGTGCCAGCAGCTTAGGACCGAGACTAGCGGGGGGGTACCAAGAGACCCAGTACTTC
d_gene: TRBD2; len: 14; abundance: .; v_gene: TRBV27; j_gene: TRBJ2-1; CDR3aa: CASTPSGGDSEQFF; CDR3nt: TGTGCCAGCACCCCTAGCGGGGGGGATAGTGAGCAGTTCTTC
d_gene: .; len: 14; abundance: .; v_gene: TRBV12-3/TRBV12-4; j_gene: TRBJ1-5; CDR3aa: CACSFLMGDQPQHF; CDR3nt: TGTGCCTGCAGTTTTCTTATGGGAGATCAGCCCCAGCATTTT
d_gene: .; len: 14; abundance: .; v_gene: TRBV19; j_gene: TRBJ1-2; CDR3aa: CASRMVQGVYGYTF; CDR3nt: TGTGCCAGTAGGATGGTACAAGGCGTCTATGGCTACACCTTC
d_gene: .; len: 15; abundance: few; v_gene: TRBV7-3; j_gene: TRBJ2-7; CDR3aa: CASSLYRDTSYEQYF; CDR3nt: TGTGCCAGCAGCTTATATCGGGACACCTCCTACGAGCAGTACTTC
d_gene: TRBD2; len: 14; abundance: .; v_gene: TRBV29-1; j_gene: TRBJ2-3; CDR3aa: CSVEASGGTDTQYF; CDR3nt: TGCAGCGTTGAGGCTAGCGGGGGCACAGATACGCAGTATTTT
d_gene: TRBD1; len: 15; abundance: .; v_gene: TRBV29-1; j_gene: TRBJ1-2; CDR3aa: CSVVRQGGIDYGYTF; CDR3nt: TGCAGCGTTGTCCGACAGGGGGGGATTGACTATGGCTACACCTTC
d_gene: .; len: 12; abundance: few; v_gene: TRBV9; j_gene: TRBJ1-5; CDR3aa: CASILRNQPQHF; CDR3nt: TGTGCCAGCATATTAAGAAATCAGCCCCAGCATTTT
d_gene: TRBD2; len: 15; abundance: few; v_gene: TRBV9; j_gene: TRBJ2-1; CDR3aa: CASSPVAGGFNEQFF; CDR3nt: TGTGCCAGCAGCCCCGTAGCGGGGGGTTTCAATGAGCAGTTCTTC
d_gene: .; len: 12; abundance: .; v_gene: TRBV7-2; j_gene: TRBJ2-7; CDR3aa: CASTQGGNEQYF; CDR3nt: TGTGCCAGTACACAGGGAGGTAACGAGCAGTACTTC
d_gene: .; len: 11; abundance: few; v_gene: TRBV29-1; j_gene: TRBJ2-3; CDR3aa: CSVVRGGTQYF; CDR3nt: TGCAGCGTCGTTAGGGGTGGTACGCAGTATTTT
d_gene: TRBD2; len: 17; abundance: .; v_gene: TRBV20-1; j_gene: TRBJ2-3; CDR3aa: CSARRTSGGGGTDTQYF; CDR3nt: TGCAGTGCCAGACGGACTAGCGGGGGCGGTGGTACAGATACGCAGTATTTT
d_gene: .; len: 12; abundance: few; v_gene: TRBV12-3/TRBV12-4; j_gene: TRBJ2-5; CDR3aa: CATRGGGETQYF; CDR3nt: TGTGCCACCCGAGGTGGTGGAGAGACCCAGTACTTC
d_gene: .; len: 14; abundance: .; v_gene: TRBV6-2/TRBV6-3; j_gene: TRBJ2-5; CDR3aa: CASRYVAFGETQYF; CDR3nt: TGTGCCAGCAGGTACGTAGCGTTTGGGGAGACCCAGTACTTC
d_gene: TRBD2; len: 13; abundance: .; v_gene: TRBV20-1; j_gene: TRBJ2-3; CDR3aa: CSALPTSADTQYF; CDR3nt: TGCAGTGCTCTGCCTACTAGCGCGGATACGCAGTATTTT
d_gene: TRBD2; len: 16; abundance: many; v_gene: TRBV5-1; j_gene: TRBJ2-3; CDR3aa: CASSPRTSGVTDTQYF; CDR3nt: TGCGCCAGCAGCCCTCGGACTAGCGGGGTTACAGATACGCAGTATTTT